These 19 T cell receptor beta chains were sequenced from one sample in a study of identical twins. One entry per CDR3 protein, called by TCRdb with MiXCR from the 5' RACE reads. This table holds roughly 250,000 distinct CDR3 sequences, more than 12% found once. The specimen was memory (CD45RO+) T cells sorted from blood. The receptor set was obtained from a woman in her late teens or twenties in good health.

For the CDR3, the DNA is TGCAGTGCTAGGACGGGAGAGATCGGGGAGCTGTTTTTT. This encodes CSARTGEIGELFF. V gene TRBV20-1 combines with J gene TRBJ2-2, with D maybe TRBD2 (6 bases). The CDR3 extends over 13 amino acids. Germline CDR1 is DFQATT and CDR2 is SNEGSKA (reference sequence). The V and J ends lost 3 bases and 7 bases respectively, with 12 bases between them.

The chain recombines TRBV27 with TRBJ2-2, with no clear D. CDR1 and CDR2 (germline): MNHEY, SMNVEV (reference sequence). V lost 6 bases, J lost 7 bases, and 12 bases lay in between. The CDR3 sequence is 13 residues long. CDR3 sequence reads: CASRARTNGELFF. The CDR3 region has the DNA TGTGCCAGCAGAGCCCGAACGAACGGGGAGCTGTTTTTT.

The rearrangement uses TRBV9 and TRBJ2-3, with 7 positions matching TRBD2. The CDR3 has 16 residues. J gave up 0 bases and V 4 bases, and 8 bases lay outside the gene matches. Germline CDR1 is SGDLS and CDR2 is YYNGEE. The CDR3 region has the DNA TGTGCCAGCAGCTCGACTAGCAGTTCTAGCACAGATACGCAGTATTTT. Its translation is CASSSTSSSSTDTQYF.

This sequence joins TRBV2 and TRBJ2-2; D not certain. The CDR3 extends over 12 amino acids. The germline gives CDR1 SNHLY, CDR2 FYNNEI. V lost 8 bases and J 7 bases, leaving 11 bases between the germline ends. The CDR3 DNA sequence: TGTGCCAGCCGAAAGGAAAGCGGGGAGCTGTTTTTT. Translated, it gives CASRKESGELFF.

This clonotype was counted only a few times. The V and J genes are TRBV20-1 and TRBJ1-1, with D possibly being TRBD1 (5 bases). The CDR3 spans 14 residues. Deletions cut 5 bases from V and 0 bases from J, with 13 bases between. CDR1 and CDR2 (germline): DFQATT, SNEGSKA (reference sequence). CDR3 residues: CSAPGNSLNTEAFF. The CDR3 bases are TGCAGTGCTCCAGGGAATAGTTTGAACACTGAAGCTTTCTTT.

This clonotype has just a few counts. This rearrangement joins TRBV6-2 or TRBV6-3 to TRBJ2-7; 10 positions agree with TRBD1. This CDR3 comprises 14 residues. The J segment lost 6 bases and the V segment lost 7 bases, leaving 9 bases of the junction unmatched. CDR1 MNHEY and CDR2 SVGEGT come from the germline V gene. The CDR3 coding sequence is TGTGCCAGCAACCGGGACAGGGGAGCCTCCGAGCAGTACTTC. It encodes CASNRDRGASEQYF.

The chain joins TRBV9 to TRBJ2-3; 7 nucleotides agree with TRBD2. Unmatched junction bases numbered 9, after V lost 3 bases and J lost 2 bases. The CDR3 spans 16 residues. Germline CDR1 reads SGDLS; CDR2 reads YYNGEE. The CDR3 protein is CASSGRLAIHTDTQYF. The CDR3 DNA reads as TGTGCCAGCAGCGGCCGACTAGCCATACACACAGATACGCAGTATTTT.

The gene calls are TRBV25-1 and TRBJ1-2; the D is unclear. Germline CDR1 MGHDK, CDR2 SYGVNS. This CDR3 spans 12 amino acids. The V end lost 2 bases, the J end lost 8 bases, and 9 bases lay between the germline ends. CDR3 bases: TGTGCCAGCAGTGAACATCTGGAGGGCTACACCTTC. It is translated as CASSEHLEGYTF.

The chain combines TRBV28 with TRBJ2-6; D gene unclear. Germline CDR1 reads MDHEN; CDR2 reads SYDVKM. Trimming pared 2 bases from V and 2 bases from J, leaving 7 bases between. The CDR3 contains 15 residues. In nucleotides, the CDR3 is TGTGCCAGCAGTTTACATCGAGCTGGGGCCAACGTCCTGACTTTC. Amino acid sequence: CASSLHRAGANVLTF.

This clonotype was counted ten times or more. The chain combines TRBV20-1 with TRBJ1-1; 11 nucleotides match TRBD1. The CDR3 is 14 residues long. Germline CDR1 DFQATT, CDR2 SNEGSKA (reference sequence). The trim removed 1 base at V and 4 bases at J, leaving 2 bases unmatched. In DNA form, the CDR3 reads TGCAGTGCTAGAGCGGGGACAGGGGGCACTGAAGCTTTCTTT. Translating it yields CSARAGTGGTEAFF.

The chain links TRBV5-1 to TRBJ2-2; D is undetermined. Per the germline V gene, CDR1 is SGHRS and CDR2 is YFSETQ. V lost 4 bases to trimming and J lost 4 bases, with 11 bases between them. The CDR3 is made up of 14 amino acids. CDR3 nucleotide sequence: TGCGCCAGCAGCCCGAGGACGGGCACCGGGGAGCTGTTTTTT. Protein product: CASSPRTGTGELFF.

A few counts support this clonotype. The rearrangement uses TRBV20-1 and TRBJ2-7; D may be TRBD2 (5 bases). Trimming stripped 0 bases from V and 3 bases from J, with 9 bases between. Germline loops: CDR1 DFQATT, CDR2 SNEGSKA (reference sequence). The CDR3 runs to 13 residues. CDR3 sequence (DNA): TGCAGTGCTAGAGATCCTAGCAACTACGAGCAGTACTTC. Translation gives CSARDPSNYEQYF.

V usage is TRBV4-2 and J usage is TRBJ2-7; D possibly corresponds to TRBD2 (7 bases). Germline V CDR1 and CDR2: LGHNA, YNFKEQ. The CDR3 extends over 13 amino acids. The V and J ends lost 3 bases and 6 bases respectively, with 12 bases between them. For the CDR3, the DNA is TGTGCCAGCAGCCAGGAGAGGGGGGGCGAGCAGTACTTC. Its protein product is CASSQERGGEQYF.

The chain carries TRBV20-1 and TRBJ2-5, with 12 bases that match TRBD2. The germline V gene encodes CDR1 DFQATT and CDR2 SNEGSKA (reference sequence). The CDR3 extends over 16 amino acids. Unmatched junction bases numbered 9, after V lost 2 bases and J lost 5 bases. The CDR3 DNA reads as TGCAGTGCTAGACTAGCGGGAGGGCCAGGATGGGAGACCCAGTACTTC. Translated: CSARLAGGPGWETQYF.

J is TRBJ1-2 and V is TRBV3-1; 9 bases align to TRBD1. Germline V gene data show CDR1 as LGHDT and CDR2 as YNNKEL (reference sequence). This CDR3 contains 17 residues. Germline trimming cut 0 bases from V and 8 bases from J; bases unmatched to any gene: 13. CDR3 protein: CASSQDSGSGTGNGYTF. CDR3 nucleotides: TGTGCCAGCAGCCAAGATTCCGGCTCCGGGACAGGGAACGGCTACACCTTC.

The chain combines TRBV10-3 with TRBJ2-6, with 8 bases fitting TRBD1. CDR1 and CDR2 from the germline V gene are ENHRY and SYGVKD. This CDR3 is 16 amino acids long. J gave up 1 base and V 3 bases, and 2 bases lay outside the gene matches. DNA of the CDR3: TGTGCCATCAGTGATAACAGGGGGTCTGGGGCCAACGTCCTGACTTTC. Protein: CAISDNRGSGANVLTF.

This clonotype has just a few counts. The rearrangement joins TRBV5-1 to TRBJ1-2; D is ambiguous. The germline V gene encodes CDR1 SGHRS and CDR2 YFSETQ. Trimming left V 4 bases short and J 6 bases short, with 10 bases between. This CDR3 is 12 amino acids long. The CDR3: CASSPSGDGYTF. For the CDR3, the DNA is TGCGCCAGCAGCCCCTCCGGGGATGGCTACACCTTC.

This chain connects TRBV20-1 to TRBJ1-1; D gene uncertain. Trimming cost V 4 bases and J 1 base, with 7 bases left between them. CDR1 DFQATT and CDR2 SNEGSKA come from the germline V gene (reference sequence). The CDR3 spans 12 residues. CDR3 amino acids: CSATNSNTEAFF. In nucleotides, the CDR3 is TGCAGTGCTACCAACTCGAACACTGAAGCTTTCTTT.

This clonotype was detected a few times. This chain uses TRBV30 with TRBJ2-1, with D tentatively TRBD1 (5 bases). This CDR3 has 18 amino acids. The germline gives CDR1 GTSNPN, CDR2 SVGIG (reference sequence). Trimming left V 0 bases short and J 9 bases short, with 27 bases between. The CDR3, as DNA: TGTGCCTGGAGTGTTATGGGTGCGGCAAGGTTTGGTGACAGTGAGCAGTTCTTC. Translating gives CAWSVMGAARFGDSEQFF.